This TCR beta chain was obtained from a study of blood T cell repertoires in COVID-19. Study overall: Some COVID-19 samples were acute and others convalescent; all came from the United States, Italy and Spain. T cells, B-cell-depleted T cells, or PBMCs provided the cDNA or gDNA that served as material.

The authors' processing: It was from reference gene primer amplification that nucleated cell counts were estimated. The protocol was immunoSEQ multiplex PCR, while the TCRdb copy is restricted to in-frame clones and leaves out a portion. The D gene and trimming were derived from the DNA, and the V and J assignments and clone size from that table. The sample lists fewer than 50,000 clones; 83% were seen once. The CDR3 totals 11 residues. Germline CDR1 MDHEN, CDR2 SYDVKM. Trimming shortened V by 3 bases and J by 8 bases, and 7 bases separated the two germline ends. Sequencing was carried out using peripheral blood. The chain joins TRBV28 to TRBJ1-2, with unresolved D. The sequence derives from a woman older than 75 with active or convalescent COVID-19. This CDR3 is CASSFEEGYTF. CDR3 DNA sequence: TGTGCCAGCAGTTTCGAGGAGGGCTACACCTTC.